This T cell receptor beta chain was profiled in a study of identical twins. TCRdb passed the 5' RACE reads through MiXCR, listing each CDR3 protein once. The sample contains hundreds of thousands of distinct CDR3 sequences, 20% to 25% of which appear only once. The V end was cut by 4 bases, the J end by 5 bases, with 18 bases between. In germline, CDR1 is SGHKS, CDR2 YYEKEE (reference sequence). The CDR3 sequence is 15 residues long. These records were also assigned to another study, of T cells expressing NK-cell markers.

The sequenced sample consisted of CD4+ T cells sorted from blood. This chain uses TRBV5-5 with TRBJ1-2; no reliable D call. The TCR comes from a woman aged 18-30 years in good health. As DNA, the CDR3 is TGTGCCAGCAGCCCCACCCCAACGGGGAATTATGGCTACACCTTC. Translation: CASSPTPTGNYGYTF.